Detailed here is one T cell receptor (beta chain). This entry belongs to a study of blood T cell repertoires in COVID-19. Study in general: The United States, Italy and Spain were the sources of the acute and convalescent COVID-19 samples. T cells, B-cell-depleted T cells, or PBMCs supplied cDNA or gDNA.

The CDR3 extends over 15 amino acids. J gave up 7 bases and V 3 bases, and 3 bases lay outside the gene matches. CDR1 is LNHNV, CDR2 YYDKDF, per germline (reference sequence). How the authors handled the data: Reference gene primer amplification gave nucleated cell count estimates. The repertoire was sequenced with immunoSEQ multiplex PCR; TCRdb's copy has only in-frame clones and lacks some. The V and J calls and clone size come from that table; D and trimming were worked out from the DNA. The sample holds about 140,000 clones, around 90% seen once. The Seattle patients joined while their infection was active and were tracked longitudinally afterward.

The clonotype was recovered from a human donor with COVID-19, enrolled during active disease. The donor label of this sample is uncertain. J is TRBJ1-6 and V is TRBV15; the match to TRBD1 covers 10 bases. The sequenced sample consisted of peripheral blood. DNA of the CDR3: TGTGCCACCAGCAGGGACAGGGGGGACAATTCACCCCTCCACTTT. Translation gives CATSRDRGDNSPLHF.